Listed below are T cell receptor beta chains from one sample, sequenced in a study of shared T cell receptors in the human thymus. The assay was immunoSEQ multiplex PCR, and TCRdb's table has in-frame clones only and misses some. The repertoire holds under 450,000 clones, 95% seen once, with about 0.02% in the top ten. Sequenced: thymocytes. The receptors originated from a human donor. The CDR3 runs from the conserved cysteine through the conserved F or W. D genes are given only for firm matches. For some rows the clone size is stated as once, few or many, or as a class when expanded; others skip it.

cdr3_nt,cdr3_aa,clone_size,j_call,v_call,d_call
TGTGCCAGCAGTTTATCGATTCAGTACGAGCAGTACTTC,CASSLSIQYEQYF,NA,TRBJ2-7,TRBV27,NA
TGCGCCAGCAGCCCCCGAACCCAGGGGGCGCGTGGAAACACCATATATTTT,CASSPRTQGARGNTIYF,NA,TRBJ1-3,TRBV4-3,TRBD1
TGTGCCAGCAGCCCCCCGAGGCGGGAGGGCCACACCGGGGAGCTGTTTTTT,CASSPPRREGHTGELFF,NA,TRBJ2-2,TRBV7-9,TRBD2
TGCGCCAGCAGCGTGGATCGCGTGGGATTCCGCGACGAGCAGTACTTC,CASSVDRVGFRDEQYF,NA,TRBJ2-7,TRBV5-1,NA
TGTGCCAGCATCCCGGCTTTGGTCGGCATCACCGGGGAGCTGTTTTTT,CASIPALVGITGELFF,once,TRBJ2-2,TRBV2,NA
TGTGCCAGCAGTTTGGTTGATAGGGGACCCTATAGCAATCAGCCCCAGCATTTT,CASSLVDRGPYSNQPQHF,NA,TRBJ1-5,TRBV28,NA
TGTGCCAGCAGCTTCGGCTACACTGAAGCTTTCTTT,CASSFGYTEAFF,NA,TRBJ1-1,TRBV11-2,NA
TGTGCCAGCAGTTGCGGATCGGCCCCTGGAAACACCATATATTTT,CASSCGSAPGNTIYF,NA,TRBJ1-3,TRBV6-5,NA
TGCGCCAGCAGCCAAGTCCCGACAGTCTCAAATGAAAAACTGTTTTTT,CASSQVPTVSNEKLFF,NA,TRBJ1-4,TRBV4-3,NA
TGTGCCAGCAGCCCAGAGAACACTGAAGCTTTCTTT,CASSPENTEAFF,NA,TRBJ1-1,TRBV7-9,NA
TGTGCCAGCAGTGAAGTAATCACCTCGATATACGAGCAGTACTTC,CASSEVITSIYEQYF,NA,TRBJ2-7,TRBV6-1,NA
TGTGCCAGCAGTCCGACCAACAAACCGAGGAACACAGATACGCAGTATTTT,CASSPTNKPRNTDTQYF,NA,TRBJ2-3,TRBV9,NA
TGTGCCAGCAGCGTAGGACAGGGCCAGAACACTGAAGCTTTCTTT,CASSVGQGQNTEAFF,NA,TRBJ1-1,TRBV5-4,TRBD1
TGTGCCAGCAGCTTGATACGGGAGCCCCCCTCCACAGATACGCAGTATTTT,CASSLIREPPSTDTQYF,NA,TRBJ2-3,TRBV7-4,NA
TGTGCCTGGACCCTACTAGCGGTCCCCACAAATACGCAGTATTTT,CAWTLLAVPTNTQYF,once,TRBJ2-3,TRBV30,TRBD2
TGTGCCAGCAGCCCCCGATGGGCGGATGGGTTCTTC,CASSPRWADGFF,NA,TRBJ2-1,TRBV7-2,NA